This T cell receptor (beta chain) was sequenced for a study of T-cell memory formation after mild COVID-19 (TCRdb year 2021). At the level of the whole study: Most TCR sequence clusters were specific to one of the two donors. In two donors, T-cell clones that expanded and contracted after mild COVID-19 were tracked by sequencing TCRalpha and TCRbeta repertoires over time. Two young, previously healthy adult volunteers, one female and one male, were included in the cohort.

What the study reported, not specific to this receptor: Clones that contracted from day 15 to 85 showed balanced CD4/CD8 phenotypes, whereas a second wave of clones that expanded from day 15 to 37 leaned towards CD4+. Some responding clones were detected in pre-infection memory, which suggested that pre-existing cross-reactive memory T cells had joined the SARS-CoV-2 response. Only a couple of mild cases were covered in the study, and larger cohorts including severe cases with pre-infection samples were considered necessary. Contracting CD4+ clones turned up mainly in the CM and EM memory subsets, whereas EMRA was where CD8+ clones were enriched. Whether the second-wave clones peaking on day 37 were SARS-CoV-2 specific was not confirmed.

PBMCs were isolated by Ficoll-Paque density gradient centrifugation. Sequencing used an Illumina NovaSeq 6000. TCRalpha and TCRbeta cDNA libraries were constructed by 5'RACE with constant-segment primers, with sample barcodes and unique molecular identifiers being introduced. RNA was extracted from every sample with Trizol reagent. Library amplification was performed in two PCR steps, and a second sample barcode and Illumina TruSeq adapters were introduced in the second step. Sequencing of the libraries was done on an Illumina NovaSeq, producing 2 x 150 bp paired-end reads. The original pipeline was this. With migec v1.2.7, reads were demultiplexed and then collapsed into UMI-guided consensus sequences. Using mixcr v2.1.11, UMI consensuses were aligned to TRA and TRB V and J templates and then assembled into clonotypes. A clonotype was counted as expanded or contracted only if both edgeR and NoisET called the change significant, with noise models trained on biological replicates. edgeR calls used a false discovery rate-adjusted p below 0.01 and a log2 fold-change threshold of 1. As an exploratory analysis of dynamics, max-normalized trajectories of the 1000 most abundant clonotypes were examined by PCA with hierarchical clustering. Separately sequenced CD4+ and CD8+ repertoires were used to assign the CD4 or CD8 phenotype of responding clones. TCRdb trimmed public reads at Q25 via fastp, called clones via MiXCR and kept in-frame beta chains. Merged by CDR3 protein, the rows form single entries marked with the most common genes and DNA. It is TCRdb's table, rather than the study itself, that gives the V and J calls and clone size. Within this sample are about 110,000 distinct CDR3 sequences, with around 14% of them counted one time only. Clones ranked in the top ten supply roughly 40% of the sample.

The CDR3 runs 15 amino acids, cysteine and phenylalanine included. CDR3 DNA only is kept here, 45 bases in frame from base 1. A remark on this clonotype: The clone's antigen remains unknown. The record has no base qualities; no much larger clone is one base away.

The TCR originated in a man younger than 30 who had mild COVID-19 (a few samples of this study predate the infection). The sample titles of this study are shuffled in the database, so cell type and time point are left out; the donor was told from shared clones. Material: PBMCs or a T cell subset sorted from them (not recorded which). This sequence uses TRBV21-1 and TRBJ1-1; the table's D call TRBD1 went unverified against the DNA. TRBV21-1 is a documented pseudogene. CDR3 sequence: CASSFRDRGAPEAFF. The DNA sequence follows: TGTGCCAGCAGCTTCCGGGACAGGGGGGCCCCTGAAGCTTTCTTT.